These 3 T cell receptor beta chains share one sample of origin, sequenced in a study of T cell changes during pregnancy in multiple sclerosis (dated by TCRdb to the late 2010s). Library preparation used the immunoSEQ multiplex PCR assay. Imported from immuneACCESS, the table was reduced by TCRdb to in-frame sequences with V and J called. These copies leave out some clones; in studies compared against another copy, an unresolved V gene accounts for under half, and the cause of the remainder is not known. This sample has about 57,000 clones in its table, and 91% of those were observed once. The ten largest clones take up about 3.7% of the sample. This sample comprised peripheral blood, obtained after pregnancy. These receptor sequences come from a female donor in good health, enrolled as a control in a pregnancy study.

V gene TRBV2 combines with J gene TRBJ1-3; 8 bases match TRBD1. V dropped 6 bases and J dropped 9; count of bases not matched to a gene: 10. The CDR3 covers 14 residues. Per the germline V gene, CDR1 is SNHLY and CDR2 is FYNNEI. The CDR3 nucleotides are TGTGCCAGCAGCCGTGACAGGGGAATTTCCACCATATATTTT. As protein: CASSRDRGISTIYF.

The genes are TRBV7-9 and TRBJ2-6; D is uncertain. V gave up 3 bases and J gave up 0 bases, with 3 bases separating them. The CDR3 is 14 amino acids. Per the germline V gene, CDR1 is SEHNR and CDR2 is FQNEAQ (reference sequence). Written as DNA, the CDR3 is TGTGCCAGCAGCTTTAGCTCTGGGGCCAACGTCCTGACTTTC. It yields the protein CASSFSSGANVLTF.

This clone has just a few counts. The chain couples TRBV29-1 to TRBJ2-1; 9 nucleotides match TRBD2. Unmatched junction bases numbered 21, after V lost 2 bases and J lost 7 bases. Germline values: CDR1 SQVTM, CDR2 ANQGSEA. There are 19 residues in the CDR3. In DNA form, the CDR3 reads TGCAGCGTTGAAAGGACGAACAGGGGCATAGCGGGAGAGGGGAATGAGCAGTTCTTC. This gives the protein CSVERTNRGIAGEGNEQFF.